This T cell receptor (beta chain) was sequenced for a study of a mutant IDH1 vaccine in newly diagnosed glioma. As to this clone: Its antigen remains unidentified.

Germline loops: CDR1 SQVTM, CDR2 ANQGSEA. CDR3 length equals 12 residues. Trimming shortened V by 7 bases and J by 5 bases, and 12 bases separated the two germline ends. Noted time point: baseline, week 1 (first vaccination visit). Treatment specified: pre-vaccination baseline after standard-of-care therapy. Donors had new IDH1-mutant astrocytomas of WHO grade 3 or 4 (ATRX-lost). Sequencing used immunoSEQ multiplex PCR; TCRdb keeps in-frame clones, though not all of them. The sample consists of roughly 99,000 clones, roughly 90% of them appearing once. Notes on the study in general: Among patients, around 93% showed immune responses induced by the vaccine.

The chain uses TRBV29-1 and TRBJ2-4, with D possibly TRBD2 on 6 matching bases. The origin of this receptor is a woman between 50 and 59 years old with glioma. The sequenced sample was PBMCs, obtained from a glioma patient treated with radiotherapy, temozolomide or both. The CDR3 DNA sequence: TGCAGCGCATATGGAGGGGAAAACATTCAGTACTTC. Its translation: CSAYGGENIQYF.